The text below deals with one TCR beta chain. Its antigen remains unidentified. These data originate in a study of OX40 agonist ivuxolimab in advanced cancers. About the research overall: Ivuxolimab, an antibody acting as an agonist of OX40 (CD134), was used to treat patients. Ivuxolimab was administered intravenously to patients at 0.01 to 10 mg/kg every 2 weeks. The group had a mean age of 60 years, ranged from roughly 20 to 80, and was around 82% male. Study-level findings and limits: Low normalized T-cell clonal expansion was also seen in some nonresponders.

Generated by immunoSEQ multiplex PCR, the TCRdb table keeps only in-frame clones and is missing some. The sample lists approximately 80,000 clones; roughly 89% were seen once. The starting material was CD4+ or CD8+ T cells sorted from blood, obtained in a trial of the OX40 agonist ivuxolimab. The TCR was taken from an adult with an advanced solid tumor such as melanoma, head and neck, liver or kidney cancer.

The CDR3 here is CASSKETSGRTRFYEQYF. DNA of the CDR3: TGTGCCAGCAGCAAAGAGACTAGCGGGAGAACCCGTTTCTACGAGCAGTACTTC. The chain has TRBV5-4 and TRBJ2-7; 12 bases agree with TRBD2. The trim removed 4 bases at V and 3 bases at J, leaving 14 bases unmatched. CDR3 length: 18 amino acids. The V gene's germline CDR1 is SGHNT and CDR2 YYREEE (reference sequence). The whole variable domain, filled in from reference TRBV5-4 and TRBJ2-7, reads ETGVTQSPTHLIKTRGQQVTLRCSSQSGHNTVSWYQQALGQGPQFIFQYYREEENGRGNFPPRFSGLQFPNYSSELNVNALELDDSALYLCASSKETSGRTRFYEQYFGPGTRLTVT.